The present T cell receptor (beta chain) was sequenced within a study of neurological immune-mediated disorders. This clonotype showed up many times. The V gene's germline CDR1 is DFQATT and CDR2 SNEGSKA (reference sequence). V lost 4 bases to trimming and J lost 9 bases; unmatched junction nucleotides: 8. The CDR3 covers 14 residues. Each CDR3 protein is one row after TCRdb ran MiXCR on the 5' RACE reads. This sample yields tens of thousands of distinct CDR3 sequences, of which around 3.2% are seen a single time; 7% belongs to the top ten. This TCR was recovered from a woman in her 30s with multiple sclerosis. The source material was PBMCs. This chain joins TRBV20-1 and TRBJ2-1, with 11 bases lining up with TRBD2. In DNA form, the CDR3 reads TGCAGTGCTACCTTGGCTAGCGGGAGGTTTGAGCAGTTCTTC. This codes for CSATLASGRFEQFF.